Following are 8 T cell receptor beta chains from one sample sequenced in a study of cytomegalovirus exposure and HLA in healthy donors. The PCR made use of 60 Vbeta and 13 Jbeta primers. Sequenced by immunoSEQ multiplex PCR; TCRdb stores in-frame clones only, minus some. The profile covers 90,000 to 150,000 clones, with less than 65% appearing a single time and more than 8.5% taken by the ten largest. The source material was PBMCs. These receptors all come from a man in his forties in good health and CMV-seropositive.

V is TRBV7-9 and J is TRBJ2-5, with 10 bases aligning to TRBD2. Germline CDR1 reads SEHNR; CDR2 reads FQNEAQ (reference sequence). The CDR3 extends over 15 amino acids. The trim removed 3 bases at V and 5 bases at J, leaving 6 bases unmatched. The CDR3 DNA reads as TGTGCCAGCAGCTTTCGATCGGGACTAGCGGAGACCCAGTACTTC. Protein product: CASSFRSGLAETQYF.

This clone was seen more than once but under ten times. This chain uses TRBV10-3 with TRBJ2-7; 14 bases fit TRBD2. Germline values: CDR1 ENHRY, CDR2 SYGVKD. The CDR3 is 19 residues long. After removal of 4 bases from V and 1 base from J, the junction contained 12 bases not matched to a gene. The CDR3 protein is CAISGSPGLAGGPSYEQYF. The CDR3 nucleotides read TGTGCCATCAGTGGGTCGCCAGGACTAGCGGGAGGACCTTCCTACGAGCAGTACTTC.

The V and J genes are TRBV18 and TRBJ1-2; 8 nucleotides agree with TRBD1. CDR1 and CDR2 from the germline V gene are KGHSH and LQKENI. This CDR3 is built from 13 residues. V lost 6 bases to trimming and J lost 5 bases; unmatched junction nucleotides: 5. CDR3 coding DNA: TGTGCCAGCTCCGAGACAGGGGATTATGGCTACACCTTC. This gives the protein CASSETGDYGYTF.

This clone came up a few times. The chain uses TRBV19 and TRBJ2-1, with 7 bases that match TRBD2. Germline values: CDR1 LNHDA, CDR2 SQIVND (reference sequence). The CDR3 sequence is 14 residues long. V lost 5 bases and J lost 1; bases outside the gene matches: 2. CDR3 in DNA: TGTGCCAGTAGTGGGGGGGGATCCTACAATGAGCAGTTCTTC. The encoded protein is CASSGGGSYNEQFF. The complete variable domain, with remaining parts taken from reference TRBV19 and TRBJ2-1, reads DGGITQSPKYLFRKEGQNVTLSCEQNLNHDAMYWYRQDPGQGLRLIYYSQIVNDFQKGDIAEGYSVSREKKESFPLTVTSAQKNPTAFYLCASSGGGSYNEQFFGPGTRLTVL.

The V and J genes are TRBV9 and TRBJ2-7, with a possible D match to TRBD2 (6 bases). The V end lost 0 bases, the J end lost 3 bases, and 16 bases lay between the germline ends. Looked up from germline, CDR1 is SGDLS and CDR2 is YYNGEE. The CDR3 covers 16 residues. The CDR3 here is CASSVGIGSPSYEQYF. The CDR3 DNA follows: TGTGCCAGCAGCGTAGGGATCGGGAGCCCCAGCTACGAGCAGTACTTC.

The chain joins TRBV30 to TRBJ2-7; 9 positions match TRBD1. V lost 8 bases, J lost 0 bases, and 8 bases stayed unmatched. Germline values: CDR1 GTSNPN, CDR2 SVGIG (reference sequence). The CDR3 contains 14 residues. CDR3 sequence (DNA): TGTGCCCTATATTGGACAGGGGCCTCCTACGAGCAGTACTTC. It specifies CALYWTGASYEQYF.

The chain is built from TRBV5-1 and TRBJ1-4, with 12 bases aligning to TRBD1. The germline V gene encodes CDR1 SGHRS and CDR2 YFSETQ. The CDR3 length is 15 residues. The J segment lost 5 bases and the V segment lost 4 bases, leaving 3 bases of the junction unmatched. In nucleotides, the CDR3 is TGCGCCAGCAGCACGGGACAGGGGGCGAATGAAAAACTGTTTTTT. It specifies CASSTGQGANEKLFF.

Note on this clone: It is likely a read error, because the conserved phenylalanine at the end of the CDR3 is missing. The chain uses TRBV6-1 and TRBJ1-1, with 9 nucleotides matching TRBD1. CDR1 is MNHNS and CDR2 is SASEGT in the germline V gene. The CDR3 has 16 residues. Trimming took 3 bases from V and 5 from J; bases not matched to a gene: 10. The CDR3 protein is CASSEGHRGRTTEAFS. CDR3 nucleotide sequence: TGTGCCAGCAGTGAGGGGCACAGGGGGCGGACTACTGAAGCTTTCTCT.